The rows below give T cell receptor beta chains drawn from one sample of a study of human T cells and chemical hapten exposure. TCRdb called the RACE reads again in MiXCR, with one record for every CDR3 protein. The sample has 62,000 or so distinct CDR3 sequences, 9.5% to 12% seen once; the top ten hold 5% to 5.5%. Source: whole blood, taken in connection with sensitization to the hapten diphenylcyclopropenone (DPC). The origin of the receptors is a woman in her forties or fifties with alopecia areata. Some clones in this sample may be carry-over from other donors' samples. CDR3s include the opening cysteine and the closing phenylalanine or tryptophan. The D gene is left open where the match is weak. Size is stated for part of the rows, as once, few or many counts, or as a class when the clone is expanded.

d_call | j_call | v_call | clone_size | cdr3_aa | cdr3_nt
TRBD1 | TRBJ1-6 | TRBV5-1 | - | CASSLKSSVFTGQAGNSPLHF | TGCGCCAGCAGCTTGAAGTCCTCGGTCTTTACGGGACAGGCGGGGAATTCACCCCTCCACTTT
TRBD1 | TRBJ1-5 | TRBV12-3/TRBV12-4 | many | CASSLRTGGINQPQHF | TGTGCCAGCAGTTTGCGGACAGGGGGTATCAATCAGCCCCAGCATTTT
TRBD1 | TRBJ1-2 | TRBV10-1 | - | CASSPTGAVGYTF | TGCGCCAGCAGCCCGACAGGGGCTGTTGGCTACACCTTC
- | TRBJ2-7 | TRBV14 | many | CASSQDGQAYEQYF | TGTGCCAGCAGCCAAGACGGCCAAGCCTACGAGCAGTACTTC
TRBD1 | TRBJ2-1 | TRBV18 | - | CASPPGQGSNEQFF | TGTGCCAGCCCACCGGGACAGGGGTCTAATGAGCAGTTCTTC
- | TRBJ2-1 | TRBV6-1 | many | CASSDYLGPREQFF | TGTGCCAGCAGTGACTACCTGGGACCCCGGGAGCAGTTCTTC
TRBD1 | TRBJ1-4 | TRBV7-9 | few | CASSRKKGQTNEKLFF | TGTGCCAGCAGCAGAAAAAAGGGACAGACTAATGAAAAACTGTTTTTT
- | TRBJ2-7 | TRBV6-5 | - | CASSYAGYSYEQYF | TGTGCCAGCAGTTACGCAGGTTACTCCTACGAGCAGTACTTC
TRBD2 | TRBJ2-2 | TRBV3-1 | many | CASSQEFLGSGGNTGELFF | TGTGCCAGCAGCCAAGAATTTCTGGGTAGCGGGGGAAACACCGGGGAGCTGTTTTTT
- | TRBJ2-7 | TRBV11-2 | - | CASSLPGPPAGEQYF | TGTGCCAGCAGCTTACCCGGGCCTCCGGCGGGGGAGCAGTACTTC
TRBD2 | TRBJ2-1 | TRBV6-4 | many | CASSQLAGGYNEQFF | TGTGCCAGCAGTCAACTAGCGGGAGGGTACAATGAGCAGTTCTTC
TRBD2 | TRBJ2-7 | TRBV29-1 | - | CSGGRSGGDEQYF | TGCAGCGGCGGGAGGTCCGGGGGAGACGAGCAGTACTTC
- | TRBJ2-6 | TRBV6-6 | - | CASNLPPGRRGANVLTF | TGTGCCAGCAACTTACCTCCAGGGCGGCGTGGGGCCAACGTCCTGACTTTC
TRBD2 | TRBJ2-1 | TRBV18 | - | CASSPSSGGYNEQFF | TGTGCCAGCTCACCTTCGAGCGGGGGCTACAATGAGCAGTTCTTC
TRBD1 | TRBJ2-7 | TRBV28 | - | CASSLGTVPKCYF | TGTGCCAGCAGTTTAGGGACAGTCCCTAAGTGTTACTTC
- | TRBJ2-2 | TRBV30 | few | CAWSVLGMNPNTGELFF | TGTGCCTGGAGTGTACTTGGGATGAATCCGAACACCGGGGAGCTGTTTTTT
- | TRBJ1-3 | TRBV29-1 | - | CSVFSGNTIYF | TGCAGCGTCTTCTCTGGAAACACCATATATTTT
- | TRBJ2-1 | TRBV10-3 | once | CAISESDNEQFF | TGTGCCATCAGTGAGTCCGACAATGAGCAGTTCTTC
- | TRBJ1-5 | TRBV28 | few | CASSSNRGNQPQHF | TGTGCCAGCAGCTCCAACCGGGGAAATCAGCCCCAGCATTTT
- | TRBJ2-1 | TRBV7-2 | - | CASSRTTRDNEQFF | TGTGCCAGCAGCCGTACAACCAGGGACAATGAGCAGTTCTTC
TRBD1 | TRBJ2-7 | TRBV10-3 | - | CAHAWDSKNEQYF | TGTGCTCACGCCTGGGACAGTAAAAACGAGCAGTACTTC
- | TRBJ2-3 | TRBV9 | - | CASSPTLGGIDKADTQYF | TGTGCCAGCAGCCCCACGTTAGGCGGGATCGATAAGGCAGATACGCAGTATTTT
- | TRBJ2-7 | TRBV28 | - | CASSAPGVFEQYF | TGTGCCAGCAGCGCTCCAGGGGTATTCGAGCAGTACTTC
- | TRBJ2-2 | TRBV12-3/TRBV12-4 | many | CATKERNTGELFF | TGTGCCACTAAGGAGCGTAACACCGGGGAGCTGTTTTTT
- | TRBJ1-1 | TRBV15 | few | CATSRGDRTTEAFF | TGTGCCACCAGCAGAGGCGACAGGACCACTGAAGCTTTCTTT
- | TRBJ2-7 | TRBV28 | few | CASSLEGRLSYEQYF | TGTGCCAGCAGTTTAGAGGGGCGACTCTCCTACGAGCAGTACTTC
- | TRBJ2-3 | TRBV7-6 | - | CASSFSASTDTQYF | TGTGCCAGCAGCTTCTCGGCGAGCACAGATACGCAGTATTTT
- | TRBJ2-1 | TRBV13 | - | CASSPTGYEQFF | TGTGCCAGCAGCCCCACGGGTTATGAGCAGTTCTTC
TRBD1 | TRBJ2-5 | TRBV28 | few | CASSSVTGVETQYF | TGTGCCAGCAGTTCAGTGACAGGGGTGGAGACCCAGTACTTC
TRBD1 | TRBJ2-7 | TRBV18 | many | CASSGGQGAWEQYF | TGTGCCAGCTCAGGCGGACAGGGGGCGTGGGAGCAGTACTTC
- | TRBJ2-7 | TRBV20-1 | - | CSASTGSSYEQYF | TGCAGTGCTAGTACGGGGAGCTCCTACGAGCAGTACTTC
TRBD1 | TRBJ2-1 | TRBV7-3 | - | CASSPQGALGNEQFF | TGTGCCAGCAGCCCTCAGGGGGCATTGGGGAATGAGCAGTTCTTC
- | TRBJ2-4 | TRBV7-2 | - | CASSPLAPDIQYF | TGTGCCAGCAGCCCCCTGGCTCCAGACATTCAGTACTTC
TRBD1 | TRBJ2-7 | TRBV6-2/TRBV6-3 | few | CASNENRGHEQYF | TGTGCCAGCAACGAAAACAGGGGCCACGAGCAGTACTTC
TRBD2 | TRBJ2-1 | TRBV28 | - | CASNPGLARHEQFF | TGTGCCAGCAACCCGGGACTAGCGCGCCACGAGCAGTTCTTC
TRBD1 | TRBJ2-3 | TRBV4-2 | many | CASSQEGTGFILDTQYF | TGTGCCAGCAGCCAAGAGGGGACAGGGTTCATATTAGATACGCAGTATTTT
TRBD1 | TRBJ1-2 | TRBV20-1 | many | CSARAGTGDGYTF | TGCAGTGCTAGAGCCGGGACAGGGGATGGCTACACCTTC
- | TRBJ1-5 | TRBV12-3/TRBV12-4 | few | CASSLQVLGQPQHF | TGTGCCAGCAGCCTACAGGTATTGGGTCAGCCCCAGCATTTT
TRBD1 | TRBJ2-7 | TRBV10-3 | many | CAISEPGQGTYEQYF | TGTGCCATCAGTGAGCCGGGACAGGGGACCTACGAGCAGTACTTC
- | TRBJ1-2 | TRBV20-1 | many | CSANIRDSSGYGYTF | TGCAGTGCTAATATTCGGGACTCCAGCGGGTATGGCTACACCTTC
- | TRBJ1-2 | TRBV5-1 | - | CASSSGQRNTQGTLYGYTF | TGCGCCAGCAGCTCAGGACAAAGAAATACGCAGGGGACCCTCTATGGCTACACCTTC
- | TRBJ2-2 | TRBV4-2 | - | CASSQESGRNTGELFF | TGTGCCAGCAGCCAAGAGTCAGGGAGGAACACCGGGGAGCTGTTTTTT
- | TRBJ2-3 | TRBV28 | few | CASSLRGRYTQYF | TGTGCCAGCAGTTTAAGGGGACGGTATACGCAGTATTTT
TRBD1 | TRBJ1-1 | TRBV7-2 | - | CASSLGTGRGTEAFF | TGTGCCAGCAGCTTAGGGACAGGGAGGGGCACTGAAGCTTTCTTT
- | TRBJ1-1 | TRBV30 | many | CAWRSTANTEAFF | TGTGCCTGGAGGTCGACTGCAAACACTGAAGCTTTCTTT
- | TRBJ2-3 | TRBV6-1 | many | CASRLGGTDTQYF | TGTGCCAGCCGACTAGGGGGGACAGATACGCAGTATTTT
- | TRBJ2-2 | TRBV29-1 | many | CSVEPGTGELFF | TGCAGCGTTGAGCCCGGCACCGGGGAGCTGTTTTTT
- | TRBJ1-1 | TRBV29-1 | many | CSVEVTANTEAFF | TGCAGCGTTGAGGTGACAGCGAACACTGAAGCTTTCTTT